A single sample gave rise to the 6 T cell receptor beta chains below, sequenced in a study of blood T cell repertoires in COVID-19. Some clones are missing from TCRdb's copy, which holds only in-frame ones; the method was immunoSEQ multiplex PCR. The sample has around 280,000 clones; approximately 86% are singletons. The sequencing input was peripheral blood. These receptors all stem from a young woman who had recovered from COVID-19.

The rearrangement uses TRBV4-2 and TRBJ2-1, with 13 nucleotides matching TRBD2. Germline V gives CDR1 LGHNA, CDR2 YNFKEQ. The CDR3 consists of 17 residues. V was pared by 0 bases and J by 4 bases, with 3 bases of the junction left unmatched. The CDR3 sequence is CASSQEWTSGSYNEQFF. In nucleotides, the CDR3 is TGTGCCAGCAGCCAAGAATGGACTAGCGGGAGTTACAATGAGCAGTTCTTC.

The CDR3 DNA reads TGCAGTCCCCGGGACTTGTACGAGCAGTACTTC. It encodes CSPRDLYEQYF. The chain joins TRBV20-1 to TRBJ2-7, with D possibly being TRBD2 (6 bases). Germline V CDR1 and CDR2: DFQATT, SNEGSKA (reference sequence). The CDR3 runs to 11 residues. The ends were cut back, 8 bases at V and 4 bases at J, with 12 bases in the middle.

The chain couples TRBV2 to TRBJ1-3; D ambiguous. Germline V gives CDR1 SNHLY, CDR2 FYNNEI. Between the trimmed V and J ends, which lost 4 bases and 8 bases, there was a span of 9 bases. The CDR3 spans 12 residues. CDR3 in amino acids: CASSVAGDTIYF. The CDR3 nucleotides read TGTGCCAGCAGTGTCGCCGGGGACACCATATATTTT. Drawing the rest from reference TRBV2 and TRBJ1-3, the complete variable domain is EPEVTQTPSHQVTQMGQEVILRCVPISNHLYFYWYRQILGQKVEFLVSFYNNEISEKSEIFDDQFSVERPDGSNFTLKIRSTKLEDSAMYFCASSVAGDTIYFGEGSWLTVV.

This clone was found once. V and J are TRBV28 and TRBJ2-4, with 8 nucleotides matching TRBD1. The CDR3 sequence is 14 residues long. Germline CDR1 reads MDHEN; CDR2 reads SYDVKM. With V trimmed by 1 base and J by 6 bases, 2 bases remained unmatched. CDR3 sequence reads: CASSLSGGGNIQYF. The CDR3 bases are TGTGCCAGCAGTTTATCAGGGGGCGGAAACATTCAGTACTTC. The full variable domain, completed using reference TRBV28 and TRBJ2-4, is DVKVTQSSRYLVKRTGEKVFLECVQDMDHENMFWYRQDPGLGLRLIYFSYDVKMKEKGDIPEGYSVSREKKERFSLILESASTNQTSMYLCASSLSGGGNIQYFGAGTRLSVL.

The rearrangement links TRBV6-2 or TRBV6-3 to TRBJ2-7; 8 nucleotides match TRBD1. With V trimmed by 2 bases and J by 3 bases, 0 bases remained unmatched. The CDR3 is 13 residues long. The V gene's germline CDR1 is MNHEY and CDR2 SVGEGT. DNA of the CDR3: TGTGCCAGCAGTTACACAGGGGGCTACGAGCAGTACTTC. Encoded protein: CASSYTGGYEQYF.

DNA of the CDR3: TGTGCCAGCAGCTACGCTGGGGGACAGGGGACGGGTGAGCAGTTCTTC. Translation: CASSYAGGQGTGEQFF. V gene TRBV5-4 combines with J gene TRBJ2-1; 10 positions agree with TRBD1. The CDR3 covers 16 residues. CDR1 and CDR2 from the germline V gene are SGHNT and YYREEE (reference sequence). The V and J ends lost 3 bases and 9 bases, in that order; junction bases with no gene match: 12. Full variable domain (missing parts from reference TRBV5-4 and TRBJ2-1): ETGVTQSPTHLIKTRGQQVTLRCSSQSGHNTVSWYQQALGQGPQFIFQYYREEENGRGNFPPRFSGLQFPNYSSELNVNALELDDSALYLCASSYAGGQGTGEQFFGPGTRLTVL.